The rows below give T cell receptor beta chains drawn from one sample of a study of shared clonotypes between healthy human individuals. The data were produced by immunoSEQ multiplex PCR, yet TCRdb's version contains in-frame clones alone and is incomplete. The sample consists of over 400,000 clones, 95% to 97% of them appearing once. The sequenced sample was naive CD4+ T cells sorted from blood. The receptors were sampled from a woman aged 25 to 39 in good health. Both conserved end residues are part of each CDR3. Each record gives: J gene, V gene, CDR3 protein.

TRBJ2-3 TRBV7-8 CASSWLGSFSTDTQYF
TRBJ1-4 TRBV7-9 CASSPAPYEKLFF
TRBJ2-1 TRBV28 CASSQSGTGAGEQFF
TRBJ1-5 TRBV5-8 CASSPDREGYQPQHF
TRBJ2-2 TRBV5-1 CASSLAVGNTGELFF
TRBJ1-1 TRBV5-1 CASSLASQNTEAFF
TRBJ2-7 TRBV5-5 CASSRLALSSYEQYF
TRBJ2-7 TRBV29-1 CSALGDSANSYEQYF
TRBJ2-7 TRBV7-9 CASSPKDSRLDEQYF
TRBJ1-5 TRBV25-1 CASSAQGYQPQHF
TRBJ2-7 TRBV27 CASSLTLAGLTYEQYF
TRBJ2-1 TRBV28 CASSTGVRSSEQFF
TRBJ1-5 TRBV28 CASTGTGDQPQHF
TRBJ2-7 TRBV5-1 CASSLEGRVGEQYF
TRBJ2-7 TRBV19 CASSARTSGTWYYEQYF
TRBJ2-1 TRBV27 CAASRLPGPQFF
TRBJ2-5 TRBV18 CASSRTDRDKTQYF
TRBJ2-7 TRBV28 CASSLNGGGYEQYF
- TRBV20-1 CSAPSAYEQYF
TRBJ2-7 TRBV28 CASRGPRASISDEQYF
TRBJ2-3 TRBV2 CASSGKRAGQGTADTQYF
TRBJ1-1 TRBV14 CASSLEAFRNTEAFF
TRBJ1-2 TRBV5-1 CASSQSTGTTIYGYTF
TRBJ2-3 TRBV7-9 CASSLANTLRNTDTQYF
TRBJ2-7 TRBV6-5 CASSYSGPAQQYF
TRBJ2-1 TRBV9 CASSVDLAANEQFF
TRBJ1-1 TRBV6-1 CASSESPWLAFF
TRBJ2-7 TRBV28 CASSLTGNSYEQYF
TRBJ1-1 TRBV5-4 CASSFNPGTEAFF
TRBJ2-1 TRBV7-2 CASSLSSGLYNEQFF
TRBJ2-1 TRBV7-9 CASSSPGVGNEQFF
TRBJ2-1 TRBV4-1 CASSHVDMGLAAYNEQFF
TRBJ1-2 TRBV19 CASSEQGAGYGYTF
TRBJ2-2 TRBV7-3 CASSLSNTGELFF
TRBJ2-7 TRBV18 CASSPGGTGLYEQYF
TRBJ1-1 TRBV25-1 CASSGSPGTGDAEAFF
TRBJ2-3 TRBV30 CAFQTLAEPSTDTQYF
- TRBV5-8 CASSKLAGPYEQYF
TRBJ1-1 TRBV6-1 CVSSDMWVATEAFF
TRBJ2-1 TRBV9 CASSTRTSGSSHEQFF